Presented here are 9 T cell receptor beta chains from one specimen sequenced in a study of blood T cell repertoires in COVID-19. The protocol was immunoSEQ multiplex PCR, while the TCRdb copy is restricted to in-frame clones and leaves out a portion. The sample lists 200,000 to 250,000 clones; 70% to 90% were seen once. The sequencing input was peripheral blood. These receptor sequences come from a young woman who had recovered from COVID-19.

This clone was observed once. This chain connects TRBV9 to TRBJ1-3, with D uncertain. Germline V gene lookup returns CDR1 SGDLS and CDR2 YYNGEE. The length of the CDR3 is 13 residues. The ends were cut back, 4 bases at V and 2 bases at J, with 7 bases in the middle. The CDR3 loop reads CASSSGTGNTIYF. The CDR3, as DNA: TGTGCCAGCAGCTCCGGGACTGGAAACACCATATATTTT.

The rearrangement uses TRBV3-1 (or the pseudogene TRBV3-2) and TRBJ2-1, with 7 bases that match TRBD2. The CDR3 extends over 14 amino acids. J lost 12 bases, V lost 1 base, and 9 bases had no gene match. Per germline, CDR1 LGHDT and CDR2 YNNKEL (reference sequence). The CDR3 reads CASSQGQREETQFF. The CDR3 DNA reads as TGTGCCAGCAGCCAAGGACAGCGGGAAGAGACGCAGTTCTTC.

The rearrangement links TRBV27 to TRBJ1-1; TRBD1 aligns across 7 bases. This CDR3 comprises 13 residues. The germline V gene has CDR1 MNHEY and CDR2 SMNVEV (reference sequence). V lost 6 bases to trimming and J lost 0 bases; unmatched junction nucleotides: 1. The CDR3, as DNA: TGTGCCAGCAGCGGACAGGTGAACACTGAAGCTTTCTTT. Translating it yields CASSGQVNTEAFF.

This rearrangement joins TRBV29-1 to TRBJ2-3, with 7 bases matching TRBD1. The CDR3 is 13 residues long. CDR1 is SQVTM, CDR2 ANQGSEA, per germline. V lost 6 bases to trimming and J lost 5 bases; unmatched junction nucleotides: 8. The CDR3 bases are TGCAGCGTCCCAGGGGGTGGTGGAGATACGCAGTATTTT. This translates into CSVPGGGGDTQYF.

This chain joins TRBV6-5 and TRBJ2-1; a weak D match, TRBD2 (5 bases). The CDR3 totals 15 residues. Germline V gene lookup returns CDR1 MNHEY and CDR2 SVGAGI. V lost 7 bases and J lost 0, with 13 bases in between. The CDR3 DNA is TGTGCCAGCAACTGGGAGACCTCCTCCTACAATGAGCAGTTCTTC. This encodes CASNWETSSYNEQFF.

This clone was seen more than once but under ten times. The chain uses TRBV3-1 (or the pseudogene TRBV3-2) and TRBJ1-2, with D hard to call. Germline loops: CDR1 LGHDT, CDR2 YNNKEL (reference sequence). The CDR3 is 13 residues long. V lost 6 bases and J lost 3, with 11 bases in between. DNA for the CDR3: TGTGCCAGCAGGCCCTCGGGTGACTATGGCTACACCTTC. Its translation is CASRPSGDYGYTF.

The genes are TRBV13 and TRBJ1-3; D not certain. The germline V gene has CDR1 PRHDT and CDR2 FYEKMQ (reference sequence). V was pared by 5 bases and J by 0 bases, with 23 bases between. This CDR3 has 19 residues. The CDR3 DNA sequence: TGTGCCAGCAGCCGAGAAGGCGGTTACCCAGCCCTCTCTGGAAACACCATATATTTT. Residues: CASSREGGYPALSGNTIYF. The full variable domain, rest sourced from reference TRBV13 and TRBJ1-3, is AAGVIQSPRHLIKEKRETATLKCYPIPRHDTVYWYQQGPGQDPQFLISFYEKMQSDKGSIPDRFSAQQFSDYHSELNMSSLELGDSALYFCASSREGGYPALSGNTIYFGEGSWLTVV.

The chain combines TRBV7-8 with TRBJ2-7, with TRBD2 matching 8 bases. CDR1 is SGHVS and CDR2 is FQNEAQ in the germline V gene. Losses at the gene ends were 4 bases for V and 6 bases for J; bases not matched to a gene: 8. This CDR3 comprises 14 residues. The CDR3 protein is CASSWTGTRGEQYF. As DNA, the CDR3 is TGTGCCAGCAGCTGGACCGGGACTAGAGGCGAGCAGTACTTC.

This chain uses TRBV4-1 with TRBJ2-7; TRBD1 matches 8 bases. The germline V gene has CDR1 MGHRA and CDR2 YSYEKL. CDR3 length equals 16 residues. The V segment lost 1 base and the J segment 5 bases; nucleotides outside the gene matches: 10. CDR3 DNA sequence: TGCGCCAGCAGCCAAGTACAAGGACAGGGTCTGGACGAGCAGTACTTC. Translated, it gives CASSQVQGQGLDEQYF.